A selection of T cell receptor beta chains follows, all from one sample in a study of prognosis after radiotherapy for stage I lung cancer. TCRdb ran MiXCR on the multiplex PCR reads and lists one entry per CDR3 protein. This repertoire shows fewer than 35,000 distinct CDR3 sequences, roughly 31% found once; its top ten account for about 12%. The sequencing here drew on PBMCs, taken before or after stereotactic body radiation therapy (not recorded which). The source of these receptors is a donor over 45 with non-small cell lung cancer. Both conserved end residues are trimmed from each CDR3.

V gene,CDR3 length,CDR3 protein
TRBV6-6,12,ASRGIASINEQF
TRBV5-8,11,ASTPGGWDEQY
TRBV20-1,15,SARDLWLAEGTDTQY
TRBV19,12,ASSDWGSTDTQY
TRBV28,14,ASSLSRSGRPYEQY
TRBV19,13,ASSISDRGNNEQF
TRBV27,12,ASSRTGGTDTQY
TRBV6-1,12,ASRGTVVGDGYT
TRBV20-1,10,SAERGFSEQY
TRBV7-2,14,ASSLGVGSYNSPLH
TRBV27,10,ASSLPGGGQY
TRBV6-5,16,ASSYSGSLAGGGDTQY
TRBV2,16,ASSPPTGGVSGANVLT
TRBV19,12,ASSSVGRETEAF
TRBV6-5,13,ASSHYRSGANVLT
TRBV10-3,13,AISPGDRGGDTQY
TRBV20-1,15,SARDHYEDWRQETQY
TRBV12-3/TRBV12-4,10,ASSSVGNEQF
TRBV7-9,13,ASSLAGTGGRELF
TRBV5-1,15,ASSLKTTGGHTGELF
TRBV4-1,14,ASSRTSGRQGETQY
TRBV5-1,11,ASSLFARTEQY
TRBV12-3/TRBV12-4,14,ASSTKGGDSYNEQF
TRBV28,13,ASSFWVEVLDTQY
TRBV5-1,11,ASAQGDGGELF
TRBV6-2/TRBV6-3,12,ASSFRTLNTESF
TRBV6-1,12,ASSQVSGANVLT
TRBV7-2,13,ASSPETREYDEQF
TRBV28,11,ASTPDGQETQY
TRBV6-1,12,ASSEAGGATEAF
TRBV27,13,ASRPYLLDSNEQY
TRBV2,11,ASMKDSYNEQF
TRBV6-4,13,ASSEDRTSYNEQF
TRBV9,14,ASSEQGGSGYNEQF
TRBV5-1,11,ASGSGFDSPLH
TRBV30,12,AWSDRTSPDTQY
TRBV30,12,ACSITGLLETQY
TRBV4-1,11,VSSQGGWETQY
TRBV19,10,ASGFWGGEQF
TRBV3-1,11,ASSTLANEKLF
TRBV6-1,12,ASSWTGEESPLH
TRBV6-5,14,ASSYSISGRAGELF
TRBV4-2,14,ASSQGTSRLTDTQY
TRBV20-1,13,SARVSGRNDSPLH
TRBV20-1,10,SAERQAEKLF